This T cell receptor (beta chain) was captured in a study of cytomegalovirus exposure and HLA in healthy donors. Findings of the study overall: The authors confirmed in vitro that three CMV-associated chains were specific for CMV antigens. Most TCR sequences were uncommon, yet certain public TCRs appeared in many donors.

The data were produced by immunoSEQ multiplex PCR, yet TCRdb's version contains in-frame clones alone and is incomplete. The table includes roughly 150,000 clones, approximately 88% detected once. After removal of 6 bases from V and 9 bases from J, the junction contained 13 bases not matched to a gene. Germline V gene lookup returns CDR1 LGHNA and CDR2 YNFKEQ. The CDR3 has 14 residues. The donors were part of the validation cohort, which consisted of about 130 subjects and was separate from the first cohort of 666 subjects. A remark on this clone: Antigen unknown.

The sample comprised PBMCs. V gene TRBV4-2 combines with J gene TRBJ2-5; 7 nucleotides match TRBD2. This TCR was sampled from a woman aged 18-29 years in good health and CMV-seropositive. The CDR3 nucleotides are TGTGCCAGCAGACTCAATGCGGGGAGCGGGGCCCAGTACTTC. Translated: CASRLNAGSGAQYF.